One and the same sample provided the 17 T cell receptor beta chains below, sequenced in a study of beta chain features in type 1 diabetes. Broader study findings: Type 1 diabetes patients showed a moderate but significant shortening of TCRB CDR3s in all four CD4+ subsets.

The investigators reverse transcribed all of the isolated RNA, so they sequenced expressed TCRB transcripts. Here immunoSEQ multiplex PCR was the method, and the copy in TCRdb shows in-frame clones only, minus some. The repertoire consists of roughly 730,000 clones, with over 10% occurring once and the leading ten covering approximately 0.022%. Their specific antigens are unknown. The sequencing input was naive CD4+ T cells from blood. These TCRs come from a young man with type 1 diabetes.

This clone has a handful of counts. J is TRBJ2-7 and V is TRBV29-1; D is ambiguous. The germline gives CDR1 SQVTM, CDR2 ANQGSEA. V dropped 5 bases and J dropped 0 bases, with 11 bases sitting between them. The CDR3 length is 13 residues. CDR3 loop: CSVSRDNSYEQYF. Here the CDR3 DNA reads TGCAGCGTTAGTCGAGACAACTCCTACGAGCAGTACTTC.

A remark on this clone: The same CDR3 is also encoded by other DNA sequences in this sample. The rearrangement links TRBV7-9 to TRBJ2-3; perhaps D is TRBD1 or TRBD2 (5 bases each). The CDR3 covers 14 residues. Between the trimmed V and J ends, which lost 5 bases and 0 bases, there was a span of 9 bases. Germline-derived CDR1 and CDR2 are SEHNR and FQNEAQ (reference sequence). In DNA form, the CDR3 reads TGTGCCAGCAGCCTGGGACGTAGCACAGATACGCAGTATTTT. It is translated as CASSLGRSTDTQYF.

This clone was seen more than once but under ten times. DNA of the CDR3: TGTGCCAGCAGCCCCGGGACTAGGGTCGCAGATACGCAGTATTTT. Translation: CASSPGTRVADTQYF. V gene TRBV2 combines with J gene TRBJ2-3; TRBD2 agrees at 8 bases. The germline V gene has CDR1 SNHLY and CDR2 FYNNEI. V was pared by 6 bases and J by 4 bases, with 9 bases of the junction left unmatched. CDR3 length: 15 amino acids. The whole variable domain, remainder taken from reference TRBV2 and TRBJ2-3, is EPEVTQTPSHQVTQMGQEVILRCVPISNHLYFYWYRQILGQKVEFLVSFYNNEISEKSEIFDDQFSVERPDGSNFTLKIRSTKLEDSAMYFCASSPGTRVADTQYFGPGTRLTVL.

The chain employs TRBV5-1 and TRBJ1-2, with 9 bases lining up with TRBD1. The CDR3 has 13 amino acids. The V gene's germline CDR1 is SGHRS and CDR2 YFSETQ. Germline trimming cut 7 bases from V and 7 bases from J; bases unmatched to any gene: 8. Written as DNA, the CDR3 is TGCGCCAGCGGCGAACAGGGGGCGCTTGGCTACACCTTC. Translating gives CASGEQGALGYTF.

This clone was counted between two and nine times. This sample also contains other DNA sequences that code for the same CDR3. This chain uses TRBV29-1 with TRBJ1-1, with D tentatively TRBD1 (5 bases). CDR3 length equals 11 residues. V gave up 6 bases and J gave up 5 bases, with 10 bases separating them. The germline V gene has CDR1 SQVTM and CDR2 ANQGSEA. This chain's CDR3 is CSVGRGTEAFF. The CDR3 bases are TGCAGCGTCGGGCGGGGGACTGAAGCTTTCTTT. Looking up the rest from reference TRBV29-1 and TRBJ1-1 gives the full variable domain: SAVISQKPSRDICQRGTSLTIQCQVDSQVTMMFWYRQQPGQSLTLIATANQGSEATYESGFVIDKFPISRPNLTFSTLTVSNMSPEDSSIYLCSVGRGTEAFFGQGTRLTVV.

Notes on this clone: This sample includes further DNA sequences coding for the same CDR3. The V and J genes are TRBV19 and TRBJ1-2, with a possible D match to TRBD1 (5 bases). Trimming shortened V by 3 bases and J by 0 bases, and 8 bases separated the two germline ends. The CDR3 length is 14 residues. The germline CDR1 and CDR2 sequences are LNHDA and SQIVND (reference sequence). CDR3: CASSIGGTNYGYTF. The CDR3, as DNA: TGTGCCAGTAGTATCGGGGGTACTAACTATGGCTACACCTTC.

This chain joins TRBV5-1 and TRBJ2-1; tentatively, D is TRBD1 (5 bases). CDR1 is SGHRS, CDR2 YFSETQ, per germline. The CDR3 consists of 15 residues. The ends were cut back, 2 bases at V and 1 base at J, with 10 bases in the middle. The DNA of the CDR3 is TGCGCCAGCAGCTTAACAGGCATATCCTACAATGAGCAGTTCTTC. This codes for CASSLTGISYNEQFF.

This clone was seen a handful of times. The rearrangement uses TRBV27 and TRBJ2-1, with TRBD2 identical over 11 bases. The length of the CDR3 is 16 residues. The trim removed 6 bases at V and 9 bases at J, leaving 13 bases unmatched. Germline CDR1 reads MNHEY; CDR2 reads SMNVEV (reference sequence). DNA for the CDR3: TGTGCCAGCAGCCATACGTTAGCGGGGGGGCCCCGTGAGCAGTTCTTC. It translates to CASSHTLAGGPREQFF.

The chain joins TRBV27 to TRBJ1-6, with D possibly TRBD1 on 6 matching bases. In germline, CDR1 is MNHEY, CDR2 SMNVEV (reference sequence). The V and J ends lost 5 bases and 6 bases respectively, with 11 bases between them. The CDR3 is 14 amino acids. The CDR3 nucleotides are TGTGCCAGCAGTCCGGGCAGGGGTAATTCACCCCTCCACTTT. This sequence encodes CASSPGRGNSPLHF.

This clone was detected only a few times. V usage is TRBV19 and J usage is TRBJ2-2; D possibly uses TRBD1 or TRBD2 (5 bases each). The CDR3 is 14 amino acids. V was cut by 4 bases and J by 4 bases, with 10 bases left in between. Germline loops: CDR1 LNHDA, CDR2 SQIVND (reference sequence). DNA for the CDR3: TGTGCCAGTAGTAACTCCGGGGCCACCGGGGAGCTGTTTTTT. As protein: CASSNSGATGELFF.

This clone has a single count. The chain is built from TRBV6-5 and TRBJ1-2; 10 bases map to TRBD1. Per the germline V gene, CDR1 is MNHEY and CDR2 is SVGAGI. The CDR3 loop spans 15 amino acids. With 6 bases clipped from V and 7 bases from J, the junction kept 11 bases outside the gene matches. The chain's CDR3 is CASRPPGQGLGGYTF. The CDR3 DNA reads TGTGCCAGCAGGCCCCCGGGACAGGGGTTGGGTGGCTACACCTTC.

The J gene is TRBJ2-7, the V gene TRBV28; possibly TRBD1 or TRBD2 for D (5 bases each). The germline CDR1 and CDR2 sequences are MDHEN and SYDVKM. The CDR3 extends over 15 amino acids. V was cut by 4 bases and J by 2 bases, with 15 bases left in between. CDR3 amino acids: CASSYPGTGPYEQYF. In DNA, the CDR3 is TGTGCCAGCAGTTACCCGGGCACGGGACCCTACGAGCAGTACTTC.

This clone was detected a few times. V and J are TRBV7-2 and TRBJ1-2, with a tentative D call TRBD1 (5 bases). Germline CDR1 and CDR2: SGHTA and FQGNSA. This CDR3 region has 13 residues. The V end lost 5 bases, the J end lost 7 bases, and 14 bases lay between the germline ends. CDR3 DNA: TGTGCCAGCAGCAATCCGGGACGCCGTGGCTACACCTTC. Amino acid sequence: CASSNPGRRGYTF. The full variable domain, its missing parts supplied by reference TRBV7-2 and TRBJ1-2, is GAGVSQSPSNKVTEKGKDVELRCDPISGHTALYWYRQSLGQGLEFLIYFQGNSAPDKSGLPSDRFSAERTGGSVSTLTIQRTQQEDSAVYLCASSNPGRRGYTFGSGTRLTVV.

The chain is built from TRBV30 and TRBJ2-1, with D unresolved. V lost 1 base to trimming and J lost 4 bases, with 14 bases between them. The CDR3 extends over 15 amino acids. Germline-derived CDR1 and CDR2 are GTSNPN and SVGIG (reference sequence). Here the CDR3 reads CAWSALDGPYNEQFF. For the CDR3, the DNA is TGTGCCTGGAGTGCCCTGGATGGCCCATACAATGAGCAGTTCTTC.

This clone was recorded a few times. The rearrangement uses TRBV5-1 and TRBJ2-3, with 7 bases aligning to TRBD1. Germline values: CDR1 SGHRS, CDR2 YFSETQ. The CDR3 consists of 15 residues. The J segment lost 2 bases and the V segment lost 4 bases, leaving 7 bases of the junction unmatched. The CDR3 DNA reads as TGCGCCAGCAGCAGGACAGGAGACGCCACAGATACGCAGTATTTT. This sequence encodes CASSRTGDATDTQYF.

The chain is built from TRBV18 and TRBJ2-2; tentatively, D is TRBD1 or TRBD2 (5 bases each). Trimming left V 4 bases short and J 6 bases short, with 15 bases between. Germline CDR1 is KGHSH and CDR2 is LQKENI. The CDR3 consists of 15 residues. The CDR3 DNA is TGTGCCAGCTCACTCGAAAGTCAGGGAGCCGGGGAGCTGTTTTTT. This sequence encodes CASSLESQGAGELFF.

The CDR3 region has the DNA TGTGCCAGCAGTTCCCTAGCCCCGGGGGAGACCCAGTACTTC. Translation: CASSSLAPGETQYF. The rearrangement links TRBV2 to TRBJ2-5, with D perhaps TRBD2 (5 bases). The CDR3 is 14 residues long. Trimming stripped 5 bases from V and 5 bases from J, with 15 bases between. Germline assignment: CDR1 SNHLY and CDR2 FYNNEI.